This TCR beta chain was found in a study of blood T cell repertoires in COVID-19. Overall study: The study drew acute and convalescent COVID-19 samples from the United States, Italy and Spain.

In the authors' workflow: Estimation of nucleated cell counts relied on the amplification of reference gene primers. The repertoire was sequenced with immunoSEQ multiplex PCR; TCRdb's copy has only in-frame clones and lacks some. V and J calls and clone size follow that table, whereas D and trimming were derived from the DNA. Altogether 350,000 or so clones are present, more than 75% being singletons, with the ten largest covering roughly 1%. The CDR3 consists of 16 residues. With 3 bases clipped from V and 3 bases from J, the junction kept 5 bases outside the gene matches. The germline V gene encodes CDR1 KGHDR and CDR2 SFDVKD. Ages ranged from roughly 18 to 100 years, with residence in 24 US areas. Two negative PCRs, clearance, or symptom resolution characterized the recovered Cohort 3 donors.

J is TRBJ2-3 and V is TRBV24-1, with TRBD1 matching over 10 bases. What was sequenced was PBMCs or T cells enriched from blood (not recorded which). This clonotype was obtained from a woman aged 25 to 39 who had recovered from COVID-19. CDR3 amino acids: CATSDRQGARTDTQYF. The CDR3 DNA reads TGTGCCACCAGTGATCGACAGGGGGCAAGGACAGATACGCAGTATTTT.